This is a list of T cell receptor beta chains from one sample in a study of patients and donors after allogeneic stem cell transplantation. TCRdb called the RT-PCR reads again in MiXCR, with one record for every CDR3 protein. The repertoire holds 920,000 or so distinct CDR3 sequences, roughly 18% seen once, with 5% to 7.5% in the top ten. Sample: blood, either unsorted or a sorted T cell fraction (not recorded which). The receptors were sampled from a human donor who was either an allogeneic HSCT recipient or a stem cell or donor lymphocyte infusion donor (not recorded which). It is not recorded whose cells these are; they may come from a transplant donor. CDR3s include the opening cysteine and the closing phenylalanine or tryptophan. Each record gives: CDR3 protein, clone size, V gene. Clone sizes are given selectively: once, few, many, or a class where the clone is expanded.

CATRSLAAYNEQFF	NA	TRBV15
CASNTQTYEQYF	few	TRBV28
CSAIRPINNEQFF	many	TRBV20-1
CASSVGFSGSYNEQFF	many	TRBV9
CASSLELGHSPRSNEQFF	few	TRBV11-1
CASSQADSNQPQHF	once	TRBV4-1
CASSLNRDRGQPQHF	NA	TRBV7-8
CASSFLVAGAADTQYF	many	TRBV12-3/TRBV12-4
CASSPSPGNTEAFF	many	TRBV11-2
CSAADRGNTEAFF	many	TRBV20-1